These 29 T cell receptor beta chains were all obtained from the same sample, sequenced in a study of T cell repertoires in cytomegalovirus infection. MiXCR, applied by TCRdb to the reads, yields one record per CDR3 protein. This sample yields 200,000 to 250,000 distinct CDR3 sequences, of which 22% are seen a single time; 15% to 20% belongs to the top ten. The sample taken for sequencing was CD8+ T cells from PBMCs. The receptors shown here come from a human donor in good health (CMV status not recorded). Some clones in this sample may be carry-over from other donors' samples.

V gene TRBV29-1 combines with J gene TRBJ1-5; D perhaps matches TRBD1 (5 bases). Germline CDR1 SQVTM, CDR2 ANQGSEA. The ends were cut back, 4 bases at V and 7 bases at J, with 17 bases in the middle. The CDR3 has 14 residues. CDR3 residues: CSVVSRQGRQPQHF. CDR3 nucleotide sequence: TGCAGCGTTGTATCGCGTCAGGGACGCCAGCCCCAGCATTTT.

This chain links TRBV7-6 with TRBJ2-5; 8 bases map to TRBD1. Per germline, CDR1 SGHVS and CDR2 FNYEAQ. V was clipped by 5 bases and J by 5 bases; unmatched bases: 4. The CDR3 spans 13 residues. CDR3 sequence reads: CASSRQGWETQYF. CDR3 DNA: TGTGCCAGCAGCCGACAGGGGTGGGAGACCCAGTACTTC.

This clonotype showed up just a few times. The rearrangement uses TRBV27 and TRBJ2-5, with D uncertain. Germline V gene data show CDR1 as MNHEY and CDR2 as SMNVEV (reference sequence). V was pared by 3 bases and J by 2 bases, with 7 bases between. This CDR3 region has 13 residues. CDR3 sequence (DNA): TGTGCCAGCAGTTTTTCACTTCAAGAGACCCAGTACTTC. The encoded protein is CASSFSLQETQYF.

This clonotype was found many times. The V and J genes are TRBV7-2 and TRBJ2-7; 8 bases fit TRBD1. The germline gives CDR1 SGHTA, CDR2 FQGNSA. The CDR3 spans 14 residues. Trimming cost V 5 bases and J 0 bases; bases outside gene matches: 3. The CDR3 loop is CASSVTGGSYEQYF. CDR3 coding DNA: TGTGCCAGCAGCGTAACAGGGGGCTCCTACGAGCAGTACTTC.

With respect to this clonotype: Compared with germline, one end of the junction differs, possibly owing to a read error. The chain is built from TRBV4-1 and TRBJ2-7; D is undetermined. The CDR3 sequence is 16 residues long. Germline V gene lookup returns CDR1 MGHRA and CDR2 YSYEKL. The CDR3 sequence is CASSQAAPGPGYEQYF. The DNA for the CDR3 is TGTGCCAGCAGCCAAGCCGCCCCCGGACCGGGCTACGAGCAGTACTTC.

V usage is TRBV4-2 and J usage is TRBJ2-3, with TRBD2 identical over 10 bases. The CDR3 has 18 residues. Trimming removed 1 base from V and 6 bases from J; junction bases left unmatched: 13. In germline, CDR1 is LGHNA, CDR2 YNFKEQ. The CDR3 DNA reads TGTGCCAGCAGCCAAGCAACAGGCCTCACTAGCGGGGCGGATACGCAGTATTTT. Amino acid sequence: CASSQATGLTSGADTQYF.

The chain has TRBV30 and TRBJ2-7; 7 nucleotides line up with TRBD1. V shed 1 base, J shed 5 bases, and the junction held 2 bases outside the gene matches. The germline CDR1 and CDR2 sequences are GTSNPN and SVGIG (reference sequence). The CDR3 is 12 residues long. The CDR3 sequence is CAWSGGGDEQYF. CDR3 bases: TGTGCCTGGAGTGGAGGGGGCGACGAGCAGTACTTC.

Regarding this clonotype: One end of the junction fails to match germline, which may point to a read error. CDR3 residues: CSARDRGPSSYNSPPHF. The CDR3 nucleotides read TGCAGTGCCAGGGACAGGGGCCCGAGCTCCTATAATTCACCCCCCCACTTT. The chain couples TRBV20-1 to TRBJ1-6; 10 nucleotides agree with TRBD1. The CDR3 runs 17 residues. From germline, CDR1 is DFQATT and CDR2 SNEGSKA (reference sequence).

This clonotype was seen a few times. A much larger clone sits a single nucleotide away, making a read error possible. The rearrangement joins TRBV28 to TRBJ1-2; D not certain. Trimming cost V 3 bases and J 6 bases, with 2 bases left between them. This CDR3 comprises 10 residues. CDR1 MDHEN and CDR2 SYDVKM come from the germline V gene. The DNA of the CDR3 is TGTGCCAGCAGTTTGAATGGCTACACCTTC. Its translation: CASSLNGYTF.

In nucleotides, the CDR3 is TGTGCCTGGACCTTCGGAGATCTCGATGCTGAAGCTTTCTTT. This gives the protein CAWTFGDLDAEAFF. V gene TRBV30 combines with J gene TRBJ1-1; D remains unclear. Germline CDR1 is GTSNPN and CDR2 is SVGIG (reference sequence). Trimming took 4 bases from V and 6 from J, leaving 18 bases between them. This CDR3 spans 14 amino acids.

This chain joins TRBV6-1 and TRBJ1-2, with D possibly being TRBD1 (5 bases). V lost 5 bases to trimming and J lost 3 bases, with 16 bases between them. This CDR3 spans 15 amino acids. Germline V gene sequence: CDR1 MNHNS, CDR2 SASEGT. The DNA for the CDR3 is TGTGCCAGCAGTATCTCCTCGGGGCTGGACTATGGCTACACCTTC. This gives the protein CASSISSGLDYGYTF.

V is TRBV11-2 and J is TRBJ2-5; the match to TRBD2 covers 10 bases. The germline V gene has CDR1 SGHAT and CDR2 FQNNGV. V shed 2 bases and J 5 bases; nucleotides not matched to a gene: 8. The CDR3 totals 16 residues. The CDR3 is CASSLSGLAASETQYF. CDR3 nucleotides: TGTGCCAGCAGCTTATCCGGACTAGCGGCGTCGGAGACCCAGTACTTC.

The rearrangement joins TRBV29-1 to TRBJ2-3; D ambiguous. The germline V gene has CDR1 SQVTM and CDR2 ANQGSEA. This CDR3 contains 15 residues. Trimming took 4 bases from V and 0 from J, leaving 14 bases between them. The CDR3 region is CSVAESPASTDTQYF. The CDR3 nucleotides read TGCAGCGTTGCGGAGAGCCCGGCTAGCACAGATACGCAGTATTTT.

This clonotype was recorded a few times. The chain employs TRBV20-1 and TRBJ2-7, with 11 bases aligning to TRBD2. CDR1 DFQATT and CDR2 SNEGSKA come from the germline V gene (reference sequence). There are 15 residues in the CDR3. The trim removed 0 bases at V and 3 bases at J, leaving 4 bases unmatched. The CDR3 is CSARELAGVIYEQYF. In DNA, the CDR3 is TGCAGTGCTAGAGAACTAGCGGGGGTGATCTACGAGCAGTACTTC.

The chain is built from TRBV4-1 and TRBJ1-5; D is perhaps TRBD1 (6 bases). The CDR3 has 17 residues. In germline, CDR1 is MGHRA, CDR2 YSYEKL. Trimming removed 3 bases from V and 1 base from J, with 16 bases in between. The CDR3, as DNA: TGCGCCAGCAGCCAGTACTACAGGGTGGAAAGCAATCAGCCCCAGCATTTT. Translating gives CASSQYYRVESNQPQHF.

The chain uses TRBV27 and TRBJ2-1; 11 nucleotides align to TRBD2. The V gene's germline CDR1 is MNHEY and CDR2 SMNVEV (reference sequence). The CDR3 contains 17 residues. V gave up 3 bases and J gave up 7 bases; unmatched junction bases: 11. DNA of the CDR3: TGTGCCAGCAGTTTTTCCTCTAGCGGGGGGAAGCCAAATGAGCAGTTCTTC. Protein sequence: CASSFSSSGGKPNEQFF.

This clonotype was found a few times. Germline and junction disagree at one end, which may indicate a read error. The rearrangement joins TRBV20-1 to TRBJ2-7; D is ambiguous. The CDR3 loop spans 14 amino acids. From germline, CDR1 is DFQATT and CDR2 SNEGSKA (reference sequence). The CDR3 loop reads CSARGRQDSYEQYF. Written as DNA, the CDR3 is TGCAGTGCCAGAGGTCGTCAGGACTCCTACGAGCAGTACTTC.

Many counts were recorded for this clonotype. The genes are TRBV28 and TRBJ2-2; D uncertain. Germline V CDR1 and CDR2: MDHEN, SYDVKM. CDR3 length equals 16 residues. Trimming took off 8 bases at V and 3 bases at J, with 19 bases between the two ends. This CDR3 reads CASSSEYLTYTGELFF. In DNA form, the CDR3 reads TGTGCCAGCTCCTCGGAGTACCTAACCTACACCGGGGAGCTGTTTTTT.

This clonotype appeared many times. The gene calls are TRBV7-8 and TRBJ2-7, with a possible D match to TRBD1 (6 bases). Germline loops: CDR1 SGHVS, CDR2 FQNEAQ. V dropped 1 base and J dropped 2 bases, with 15 bases sitting between them. The CDR3 contains 16 residues. The CDR3, as DNA: TGTGCCAGCAGCTTAGGATGGGACACTGTTACCTACGAGCAGTACTTC. This translates into CASSLGWDTVTYEQYF. The variable domain in full, completed from reference TRBV7-8 and TRBJ2-7, reads GAGVSQSPRYKVAKRGQDVALRCDPISGHVSLFWYQQALGQGPEFLTYFQNEAQLDKSGLPSDRFFAERPEGSVSTLKIQRTQQEDSAVYLCASSLGWDTVTYEQYFGPGTRLTVT.

About this clonotype itself: Germline is not matched at one junction end, which may reflect a read error. This sequence joins TRBV7-9 and TRBJ2-5; TRBD1 aligns across 7 bases. This CDR3 contains 12 residues. Germline V gene sequence: CDR1 SEHNR, CDR2 FQNEAQ (reference sequence). The CDR3 reads CASSPPGQDPWF. The CDR3 region has the DNA TGTGCCAGCAGCCCACCAGGACAGGACCCGTGGTTC. Full variable domain (missing parts from reference TRBV7-9 and TRBJ2-5): DTGVSQNPRHKITKRGQNVTFRCDPISEHNRLYWYRQTLGQGPEFLTYFQNEAQLEKSRLLSDRFSAERPKGSFSTLEIQRTEQGDSAMYLCASSPPGQDPWFGPGTRLLVL.

This rearrangement joins TRBV15 to TRBJ2-4; D ambiguous. Germline V gives CDR1 LNHNV, CDR2 YYDKDF (reference sequence). There are 13 residues in the CDR3. V dropped 3 bases and J dropped 3 bases, with 6 bases sitting between them. The CDR3 region has the DNA TGTGCCACCAGCAGGGGTGACAAAAACATTCAGTACTTC. Translation gives CATSRGDKNIQYF.

The chain recombines TRBV18 with TRBJ2-7; D is possibly TRBD1 or TRBD2 (5 bases each). Deletions cut 0 bases from V and 1 base from J, with 10 bases between. Germline CDR1 is KGHSH and CDR2 is LQKENI. CDR3 length: 15 amino acids. The CDR3 region is CASSPPGRHSYEQYF. CDR3 coding DNA: TGTGCCAGCTCACCACCGGGACGGCATTCCTACGAGCAGTACTTC.

The genes are TRBV9 and TRBJ2-2; D is ambiguous. This CDR3 is built from 12 residues. Germline V lookup: CDR1 SGDLS, CDR2 YYNGEE. The V gene lost 7 bases and the J gene lost 6 bases, with 10 bases spanning the gap. The CDR3: CASVGNAGELFF. As DNA, the CDR3 is TGTGCCAGCGTGGGGAATGCCGGGGAGCTGTTTTTT.

This clonotype was observed a handful of times. V and J are TRBV19 and TRBJ1-1; D may be TRBD1 (5 bases). Trimming stripped 3 bases from V and 0 bases from J, with 11 bases between. CDR1 is LNHDA, CDR2 SQIVND, per germline (reference sequence). The CDR3 covers 15 residues. As DNA, the CDR3 is TGTGCCAGTAGTATCTCAGGGAACATGAACACTGAAGCTTTCTTT. Residues: CASSISGNMNTEAFF.

This clonotype appeared many times. The V gene is TRBV2, the J gene TRBJ2-7; a weak D match, TRBD1 (6 bases). CDR1 is SNHLY, CDR2 FYNNEI, per germline. The CDR3 has 12 amino acids. The germline V and J ends were trimmed by 4 bases and 6 bases, with 10 bases remaining between them. CDR3 sequence reads: CASSGSGAEQYF. DNA for the CDR3: TGTGCCAGCAGTGGGTCAGGGGCCGAGCAGTACTTC.

Turning to this clonotype: A junction end diverges from the germline sequence, so it may reflect a read error. The chain is built from TRBV12-3 or TRBV12-4 and TRBJ1-1; no definite D call. There are 13 residues in the CDR3. DNA of the CDR3: TGTGCCAGCAGTTTAGCCGGTGGTGCGGGGTTGGACTTT. It encodes CASSLAGGAGLDF.

The chain recombines TRBV5-1 with TRBJ2-1; D is unresolved. The germline V gene encodes CDR1 SGHRS and CDR2 YFSETQ. The ends were cut back, 1 base at V and 2 bases at J, with 4 bases in the middle. The CDR3 is made up of 13 amino acids. As DNA, the CDR3 is TGCGCCAGCAGCTTGCAAGCCTACAATGAGCAGTTCTTC. This gives the protein CASSLQAYNEQFF. The whole variable domain, remainder taken from reference TRBV5-1 and TRBJ2-1, is KAGVTQTPRYLIKTRGQQVTLSCSPISGHRSVSWYQQTPGQGLQFLFEYFSETQRNKGNFPGRFSGRQFSNSRSEMNVSTLELGDSALYLCASSLQAYNEQFFGPGTRLTVL.

This clonotype has a count of ten or more. V is TRBV7-2 and J is TRBJ1-2; unclear D gene. Germline V CDR1 and CDR2: SGHTA, FQGNSA. The CDR3 runs 15 residues. V lost 2 bases and J 2 bases, leaving 12 bases between the germline ends. As DNA, the CDR3 is TGTGCCAGCAGCTTACTATCCGCGGCGAACTATGGCTACACCTTC. It codes for CASSLLSAANYGYTF.

The rearrangement joins TRBV7-9 to TRBJ1-4; 8 nucleotides match TRBD1. Germline CDR1 and CDR2: SEHNR and FQNEAQ (reference sequence). This CDR3 is 15 amino acids long. Unmatched junction bases numbered 9, after V lost 6 bases and J lost 6 bases. CDR3 loop: CASSPVTGAYEKLFF. The CDR3 DNA is TGTGCCAGCAGTCCCGTGACAGGGGCTTATGAAAAACTGTTTTTT.